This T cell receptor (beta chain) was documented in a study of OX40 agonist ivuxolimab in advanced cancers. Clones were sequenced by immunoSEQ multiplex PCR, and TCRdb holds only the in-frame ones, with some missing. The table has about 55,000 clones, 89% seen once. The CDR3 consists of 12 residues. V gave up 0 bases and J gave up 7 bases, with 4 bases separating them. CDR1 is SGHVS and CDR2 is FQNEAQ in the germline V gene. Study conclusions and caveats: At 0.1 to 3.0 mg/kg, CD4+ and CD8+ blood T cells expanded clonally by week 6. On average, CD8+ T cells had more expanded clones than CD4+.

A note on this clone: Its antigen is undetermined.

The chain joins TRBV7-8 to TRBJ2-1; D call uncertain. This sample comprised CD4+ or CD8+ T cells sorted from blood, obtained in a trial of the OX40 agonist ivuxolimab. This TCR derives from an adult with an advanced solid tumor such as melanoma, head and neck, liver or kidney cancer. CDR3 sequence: CASSLAKNEQFF. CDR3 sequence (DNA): TGTGCCAGCAGCTTAGCCAAGAATGAGCAGTTCTTC.